This T cell receptor (beta chain) derives from a study of blood T cell repertoires in COVID-19. Repertoires were generated with immunoSEQ multiplex PCR, while TCRdb's copy carries only in-frame clones and drops some. The table lists about 220,000 clones, about 79% of them singletons. This receptor was obtained from a woman aged 55-70 years who had recovered from COVID-19. The sequenced sample consisted of PBMCs or T cells enriched from blood (not recorded which).

CDR3 residues: CASSSGLAAYDTQYF. In DNA form, the CDR3 reads TGTGCCAGCAGTTCAGGACTCGCCGCCTATGATACGCAGTATTTT. The chain combines TRBV7-7 with TRBJ2-3, with D perhaps matching TRBD2 (5 bases). The CDR3 has 15 residues. Trimming removed 6 bases at V and 6 bases at J, with 19 bases between. Germline V lookup: CDR1 SSHAT, CDR2 FNYEAQ (reference sequence). Supplemented by reference TRBV7-7 and TRBJ2-3, the full variable domain reads GAGVSQSPRYKVTKRGQDVTLRCDPISSHATLYWYQQALGQGPEFLTYFNYEAQPDKSGLPSDRFSAERPEGSISTLTIQRTEQRDSAMYRCASSSGLAAYDTQYFGPGTRLTVL.